These T cell receptor beta chains were read from a single sample in a study of T cell responses to AZD1222 COVID-19 vaccine. The assay was immunoSEQ multiplex PCR, and TCRdb's table has in-frame clones only and misses some. The data contain under 130,000 clones, over 80% of them seen just once; the ten biggest clones take up 5%. Material: peripheral blood, obtained on day 0 of AZD1222 vaccination. The source is an adult in good health. CDR3s include the opening cysteine and the closing phenylalanine or tryptophan. The D gene is left open where the match is weak. Clone size is shown for a subset of rows, as once, few, many or a class of expanded clone.

CASSPSEDYGYTF TGTGCCAGCTCACCTTCAGAAGATTATGGCTACACCTTC - - TRBJ1-2 TRBV18
CASSQEQGRGYTF TGTGCCAGCAGCCAGGAACAGGGGCGAGGCTACACCTTC - TRBD1 TRBJ1-2 TRBV14
CASSQEQIDNEKLFF TGCGCCAGCAGCCAAGAACAGATCGATAATGAAAAACTGTTTTTT medium-sized - TRBJ1-4 TRBV4-1
CASSQWTGLVGQPQHF TGTGCCAGCAGCCAGTGGACAGGGTTGGTAGGTCAGCCCCAGCATTTT once TRBD1 TRBJ1-5 TRBV7-9
CASSQDPGGPNSPLHF TGCGCCAGCAGCCAAGATCCCGGGGGGCCTAATTCACCCCTCCACTTT - - TRBJ1-6 TRBV4-3
CASSPSRGAAAFF TGTGCCAGCAGCCCAAGTAGGGGGGCTGCAGCTTTCTTT - - TRBJ1-1 TRBV7-9
CASSQAGVNTGELFF TGTGCCAGCAGCCAAGCGGGGGTCAACACCGGGGAGCTGTTTTTT - TRBD2 TRBJ2-2 TRBV5-7
CASSITGRSYEQYF TGTGCCAGTAGTATTACCGGACGTAGCTACGAGCAGTACTTC - - TRBJ2-7 TRBV19
CASSPQLDGTEAFF TGTGCCAGCAGCCCACAGCTCGACGGCACTGAAGCTTTCTTT - - TRBJ1-1 TRBV9
CASGHGHGYTF TGTGCCAGCGGGCATGGCCATGGCTACACCTTC - - TRBJ1-2 TRBV6-5
CASSPAYGQYF TGTGCCAGCAGCCCGGCGTACGGGCAGTACTTC once - TRBJ2-7 TRBV5-8
CASSPDRQETQYF TGTGCCAGCAGCCCGGACAGGCAAGAGACCCAGTACTTC - TRBD1 TRBJ2-5 TRBV7-8
CASSISFRGRGEKLFF TGTGCCAGTAGTATCTCCTTCAGGGGGCGCGGTGAAAAACTGTTTTTT - TRBD1 TRBJ1-4 TRBV19
CASSQEWGSNSPLHF TGCGCCAGCAGCCAAGAATGGGGGTCGAATTCACCCCTCCACTTT few - TRBJ1-6 TRBV4-1
CASRSGNTEAFF TGTGCCAGCAGGAGCGGGAACACTGAAGCTTTCTTT - - TRBJ1-1 TRBV7-9
CASRAINTGELFF TGCGCCAGCAGGGCAATTAACACCGGGGAGCTGTTTTTT - - TRBJ2-2 TRBV10-1
CASRSQRWTEAFF TGTGCCAGCAGGTCCCAGAGATGGACTGAAGCTTTCTTT - - TRBJ1-1 TRBV6-5
CASSWGQANSNSPLHF TGTGCCAGCAGTTGGGGACAAGCAAATAGTAATTCACCCCTCCACTTT - - TRBJ1-6 TRBV6-5
CASRGRDFAYEQYF TGTGCCAGCAGGGGCCGGGACTTCGCCTACGAGCAGTACTTC - - TRBJ2-7 TRBV6-1
CASSEAATNEKLFF TGTGCCAGCAGTGAAGCGGCAACTAATGAAAAACTGTTTTTT - - TRBJ1-4 TRBV6-1
CASSYTANYGYTF TGTGCCAGCAGTTATACTGCTAACTATGGCTACACCTTC - - TRBJ1-2 TRBV6-2/TRBV6-3
CASSSPSGGVRDTQYF TGTGCCAGCAGCTCCCCTAGCGGGGGGGTTCGGGATACGCAGTATTTT once TRBD2 TRBJ2-3 TRBV11-2
CASSALGGTYNEQFF TGTGCCAGCAGTGCTCTGGGGGGCACTTACAATGAGCAGTTCTTC - - TRBJ2-1 TRBV2
CASSPGQGANGNTIYF TGTGCCAGCTCTCCGGGACAGGGGGCTAATGGAAACACCATATATTTT - TRBD1 TRBJ1-3 TRBV18
CASSFAWGERSTEAFF TGTGCCAGCAGTTTCGCTTGGGGGGAGAGATCCACTGAAGCTTTCTTT - - TRBJ1-1 TRBV27
CASSSRGNSPLHF TGTGCCAGCAGTTCACGGGGAAATTCACCCCTCCACTTT - - TRBJ1-6 TRBV6-2/TRBV6-3
CATSDRFNQPQHF TGTGCCACCAGTGACCGATTCAATCAGCCCCAGCATTTT - - TRBJ1-5 TRBV24-1
CASTPLFINTEAFF TGTGCCAGTACCCCACTATTCATCAACACTGAAGCTTTCTTT few - TRBJ1-1 TRBV19
CASSWGDSADTQYF TGTGCCAGCAGCTGGGGGGATAGCGCAGATACGCAGTATTTT once - TRBJ2-3 TRBV5-5
CASSLTPRGGTQETQYF TGTGCCAGCAGTTTAACCCCCCGGGGAGGGACCCAAGAGACCCAGTACTTC - TRBD2 TRBJ2-5 TRBV27
CASSEARGGADTQYF TGTGCCAGCAGTGAAGCGCGCGGGGGGGCAGATACGCAGTATTTT - TRBD2 TRBJ2-3 TRBV6-1
CASSPRTSDEQFF TGTGCCAGCAGCCCACGGACTAGCGATGAGCAGTTCTTC - TRBD2 TRBJ2-1 TRBV7-9
CATSFPPSGANVLTF TGTGCCACCAGCTTTCCACCCTCTGGGGCCAACGTCCTGACTTTC - - TRBJ2-6 TRBV15
CASSVDGNTEAFF TGTGCCAGCAGCGTAGACGGGAACACTGAAGCTTTCTTT - - TRBJ1-1 TRBV9
CASSSLRGNQPQHF TGTGCCAGCAGTTCCCTGAGGGGCAATCAGCCCCAGCATTTT - - TRBJ1-5 TRBV6-2/TRBV6-3
CSVGPAGPQETQYF TGCAGCGTTGGGCCAGCGGGGCCCCAAGAGACCCAGTACTTC - TRBD2 TRBJ2-5 TRBV29-1
CASSLMQANTEAFF TGTGCCAGCAGCTTAATGCAAGCGAACACTGAAGCTTTCTTT - - TRBJ1-1 TRBV7-8
CASSLLAGGVQPQHF TGTGCCAGCAGTTTATTGGCAGGGGGCGTCCAGCCCCAGCATTTT - TRBD1 TRBJ1-5 TRBV27
CASSLAGTGYHEQYF TGTGCCAGCAGTTTAGCCGGGACAGGGTACCACGAGCAGTACTTC - TRBD1 TRBJ2-7 TRBV27
CASSQGQVEPQHF TGTGCCAGCTCACAGGGACAGGTGGAGCCCCAGCATTTT - TRBD1 TRBJ1-5 TRBV18
CASSEAHLAGGTNEQFF TGTGCCAGCAGTGAGGCCCACCTAGCGGGGGGGACCAATGAGCAGTTCTTC - TRBD2 TRBJ2-1 TRBV6-4
CASSFGRANYGYTF TGTGCCAGCAGCTTTGGCAGGGCTAACTATGGCTACACCTTC few - TRBJ1-2 TRBV7-9
CASSLNLQGASEAFF TGCGCCAGCAGCCTTAATTTACAGGGCGCCTCTGAAGCTTTCTTT few - TRBJ1-1 TRBV4-3
CASSVGSLNEQFF TGCGCCAGCAGTGTTGGATCGCTCAATGAGCAGTTCTTC - - TRBJ2-1 TRBV10-2
CASSYLSTTKSSYNEQFF TGTGCCAGCAGTTACCTCTCGACCACTAAGAGCTCCTACAATGAGCAGTTCTTC - - TRBJ2-1 TRBV6-2/TRBV6-3
CASRTGGFNTEAFF TGCGCCAGCCGTACAGGGGGGTTCAACACTGAAGCTTTCTTT - TRBD1 TRBJ1-1 TRBV10-2
CASSYRDRRNYGYTF TGTGCCAGCAGTTACCGGGACAGGCGTAACTATGGCTACACCTTC - TRBD1 TRBJ1-2 TRBV6-2/TRBV6-3
CATSRDLTGYGYTF TGTGCCACCAGCAGAGATCTGACAGGCTATGGCTACACCTTC - - TRBJ1-2 TRBV15
CASSSGTSVYVDTQYF TGTGCCAGCAGCTCCGGGACTAGCGTTTACGTAGATACGCAGTATTTT - TRBD2 TRBJ2-3 TRBV5-8
CASSPLQSYGYTF TGTGCCAGCAGTCCTCTGCAGTCTTATGGCTACACCTTC - - TRBJ1-2 TRBV6-5
CASSLADQNNEQFF TGCGCCAGCAGCTTGGCAGACCAAAACAATGAGCAGTTCTTC - - TRBJ2-1 TRBV5-1
CASRKSSGANVLTF TGTGCCAGCAGGAAGAGCTCTGGGGCCAACGTCCTGACTTTC - - TRBJ2-6 TRBV14
CASSVVSRGAGAALNTQYF TGTGCCAGCAGCGTAGTTTCGAGGGGAGCGGGGGCCGCCTTGAATACGCAGTATTTT - TRBD2 TRBJ2-3 TRBV9
CASRLASQNVGLNRGENTEAFF TGTGCAAGTCGCTTAGCATCCCAGAATGTAGGTCTTAACAGGGGTGAGAACACTGAAGCTTTCTTT - - TRBJ1-1 TRBV12-2
CASSPYGQGENTEAFF TGTGCCAGCAGCCCTTACGGTCAGGGCGAGAACACTGAAGCTTTCTTT - - TRBJ1-1 TRBV14
CASSQDKRGPGTQYF TGTGCCAGCAGCCAAGATAAGCGGGGGCCTGGTACGCAGTATTTT - TRBD2 TRBJ2-3 TRBV3-1/TRBV3-2
CASSLEKSYEQYF TGCGCCAGCAGCTTGGAGAAGTCCTACGAGCAGTACTTC - - TRBJ2-7 TRBV5-1
CASSMGANTEAFF TGTGCCAGTAGTATGGGAGCGAACACTGAAGCTTTCTTT - - TRBJ1-1 TRBV19
CASSGGQGARLYEQYF TGTGCCAGCAGCGGCGGACAGGGGGCCAGGTTGTACGAGCAGTACTTC - TRBD1 TRBJ2-7 TRBV7-9
CSASLQGLTDTQYF TGCAGTGCTAGTCTCCAGGGTCTTACAGATACGCAGTATTTT - - TRBJ2-3 TRBV20-1